This TCR beta chain is drawn from a study of blood T cell repertoires in COVID-19. The data were produced by immunoSEQ multiplex PCR, yet TCRdb's version contains in-frame clones alone and is incomplete. The data hold tens of thousands of clones, with roughly 80% observed a single time. This CDR3 region has 14 residues. Germline V gives CDR1 SGHNT, CDR2 YYREEE (reference sequence). The V end lost 2 bases, the J end lost 4 bases, and 10 bases lay between the germline ends. The chain combines TRBV5-4 with TRBJ1-3; TRBD1 is a possible D gene (5 bases). The receptor was derived from a woman older than 75 with active or convalescent COVID-19. The specimen was peripheral blood. As DNA, the CDR3 is TGTGCCAGCAGCTTTCAGGGAGGGGGAAACACCATATATTTT. Encoded protein: CASSFQGGGNTIYF.